The 26 T cell receptor beta chains below were found in one sample sequenced in a study of blood T cells in healthy people across ages. Primers used in a second PCR of roughly 6 to 12 cycles were a sample-barcoded 5' primer and a J-beta primer mix. TCRdb ran MiXCR on the 5' RACE reads and lists one entry per CDR3 protein. The sample shows around 1,500,000 distinct CDR3 sequences, roughly 45% of them seen only once. The specimen was blood. The receptors come from a woman aged 18-29 years in good health.

J is TRBJ2-1 and V is TRBV15; 9 bases align to TRBD1. In germline, CDR1 is LNHNV, CDR2 YYDKDF (reference sequence). The ends lost 4 bases at V and 1 base at J; junction bases unmatched: 2. The CDR3 has 15 amino acids. The CDR3 DNA is TGTGCCACCAGCACCGGACAGGGGTCCTACAATGAGCAGTTCTTC. This sequence encodes CATSTGQGSYNEQFF.

The V call is TRBV3-1, the J call TRBJ1-1, with a weak D call TRBD1 (5 bases). V lost 3 bases and J 6 bases, leaving 11 bases between the germline ends. Germline assignment: CDR1 LGHDT and CDR2 YNNKEL (reference sequence). The CDR3 runs 13 residues. The CDR3 loop reads CASSQGVIPEAFF. Written as DNA, the CDR3 is TGTGCCAGCAGCCAGGGGGTGATTCCTGAAGCTTTCTTT.

The chain combines TRBV5-6 with TRBJ1-5, with D hard to call. V was trimmed by 4 bases and J by 5 bases, leaving 7 bases between them. The CDR3 is 12 amino acids. Germline CDR1 is SGHDT and CDR2 is YYEEEE. The CDR3 region is CASSNGDQPQHF. DNA for the CDR3: TGTGCCAGCAGCAATGGGGATCAGCCCCAGCATTTT.

Concerning this clonotype: It may be a read error: a sequence one base away is much more abundant. This sequence joins TRBV7-2 and TRBJ2-5, with D perhaps assigned TRBD1 or TRBD2 (5 bases each). The germline V and J ends were trimmed by 1 base and 2 bases, with 11 bases remaining between them. CDR1 SGHTA and CDR2 FQGNSA come from the germline V gene. The CDR3 sequence is 15 residues long. The CDR3 region has the DNA TGTGCCAGCAGCTTAGTAGCGAGGGGTCAAGAGACCCAGTACTTC. It yields the protein CASSLVARGQETQYF.

There are a few counts of this clonotype. V and J are TRBV18 and TRBJ2-1; D is unresolved. Trimming pared 0 bases from V and 6 bases from J, leaving 9 bases between. Germline V gives CDR1 KGHSH, CDR2 LQKENI. The CDR3 has 14 residues. DNA for the CDR3: TGTGCCAGCTCACCACCGGCTGTCGGCAATGAGCAGTTCTTC. Its protein is CASSPPAVGNEQFF.

The chain combines TRBV5-1 with TRBJ1-6; 9 bases are a match to TRBD1. The CDR3 runs to 18 residues. Germline CDR1 SGHRS, CDR2 YFSETQ. V lost 0 bases, J lost 5 bases, and 9 bases stayed unmatched. The CDR3, as DNA: TGCGCCAGCAGCTTGGAAACGAGGACAGGGGACGATAATTCACCCCTCCACTTT. Protein: CASSLETRTGDDNSPLHF.

The CDR3 protein is CASSPPHTF. CDR3 DNA: TGTGCCAGCTCACCTCCTCACACCTTC. The rearrangement uses TRBV18 and TRBJ1-2; D unclear. Trimming cost V 3 bases and J 12 bases, with 5 bases left between them. Germline CDR1 and CDR2: KGHSH and LQKENI. CDR3 length: 9 residues. The whole variable domain, remainder taken from reference TRBV18 and TRBJ1-2, is NAGVMQNPRHLVRRRGQEARLRCSPMKGHSHVYWYRQLPEEGLKFMVYLQKENIIDESGMPKERFSAEFPKEGPSILRIQQVVRGDSAAYFCASSPPHTFGSGTRLTVV.

This chain joins TRBV10-2 and TRBJ2-7; D remains unclear. V lost 7 bases to trimming and J lost 1 base, with 8 bases between them. Germline V gene sequence: CDR1 WSHSY, CDR2 SAAADI. The CDR3 sequence is 12 residues long. In DNA, the CDR3 is TGCGCCAGCAAGGGCCGGTCCTACGAGCAGTACTTC. As protein: CASKGRSYEQYF.

The sample holds a few counts of this clonotype. This chain joins TRBV4-2 and TRBJ2-1; 10 nucleotides align to TRBD2. The CDR3 runs to 18 residues. V gave up 1 base and J gave up 8 bases; unmatched junction bases: 14. Germline CDR1 LGHNA, CDR2 YNFKEQ. As DNA, the CDR3 is TGTGCCAGCAGCCAAGGAGCACTAGCGGGGACGGGGGTTGATGAGCAGTTCTTC. Residues: CASSQGALAGTGVDEQFF.

The chain couples TRBV20-1 to TRBJ2-3, with 8 bases fitting TRBD2. The germline V gene has CDR1 DFQATT and CDR2 SNEGSKA (reference sequence). This CDR3 spans 19 amino acids. The V segment lost 0 bases and the J segment 2 bases; nucleotides outside the gene matches: 16. The CDR3 here is CSARDRGKGLAVSTDTQYF. In DNA, the CDR3 is TGCAGTGCTAGAGATAGGGGGAAAGGACTAGCTGTATCCACAGATACGCAGTATTTT.

The V call is TRBV15, the J call TRBJ2-1; D unresolved. Trimming stripped 2 bases from V and 9 bases from J, with 8 bases between. The CDR3 loop spans 12 amino acids. CDR1 is LNHNV, CDR2 YYDKDF, per germline (reference sequence). The CDR3 loop is CATSRPSGEQFF. The CDR3 DNA reads TGTGCCACCAGCAGACCGTCCGGTGAGCAGTTCTTC.

This clonotype was counted a few times. The chain employs TRBV20-1 and TRBJ1-2, with unresolved D. The V gene's germline CDR1 is DFQATT and CDR2 SNEGSKA (reference sequence). This CDR3 has 12 residues. The V end lost 7 bases, the J end lost 8 bases, and 17 bases lay between the germline ends. CDR3 residues: CSVGSNERGYTF. The DNA of the CDR3 is TGCAGTGTGGGAAGTAATGAGCGGGGCTACACCTTC.

The chain joins TRBV28 to TRBJ2-3; D is possibly TRBD2 (5 bases). Germline CDR1 MDHEN, CDR2 SYDVKM. With 7 bases removed from V and 1 base from J, the gap between germline ends came to 12 bases. This CDR3 contains 14 residues. Here the CDR3 reads CASTRGTRTDTQYF. In DNA, the CDR3 is TGTGCCAGCACTCGGGGAACTCGCACAGATACGCAGTATTTT.

This clonotype was observed a few times. V usage is TRBV12-3 or TRBV12-4 and J usage is TRBJ1-2; 7 nucleotides line up with TRBD1. The CDR3 has 13 amino acids. V lost 9 bases and J lost 4; bases outside the gene matches: 8. The CDR3 DNA reads TGTGCCAGTAGGGACAGTGACTCCTATGGCTACACCTTC. Amino acid sequence: CASRDSDSYGYTF.

This clonotype was observed a few times. The genes are TRBV6-1 and TRBJ2-7; D is perhaps TRBD1 (7 bases). The germline gives CDR1 MNHNS, CDR2 SASEGT. This CDR3 spans 16 amino acids. V lost 1 base and J lost 3, with 16 bases in between. In DNA, the CDR3 is TGTGCCAGCAGTGAAGAAGGAAGACAGGGACTCTACGAGCAGTACTTC. Translation gives CASSEEGRQGLYEQYF.

The V gene is TRBV20-1, the J gene TRBJ2-7, with 10 bases aligning to TRBD2. The CDR3 consists of 15 residues. CDR1 is DFQATT, CDR2 SNEGSKA, per germline (reference sequence). With 5 bases clipped from V and 3 bases from J, the junction kept 10 bases outside the gene matches. The CDR3 region has the DNA TGCAGTGCTCTAAAACAAGCGGGAGGGAACTACGAGCAGTACTTC. This sequence encodes CSALKQAGGNYEQYF.

The chain carries TRBV5-4 and TRBJ2-1; no clear D gene. Germline values: CDR1 SGHNT, CDR2 YYREEE (reference sequence). V lost 4 bases, J lost 9 bases, and 8 bases lay in between. This CDR3 region has 11 residues. CDR3 nucleotides: TGTGCCAGCAGCCAACAAAGTGAGCAGTTCTTC. Translation: CASSQQSEQFF.

V usage is TRBV7-2 and J usage is TRBJ2-7, with 13 positions matching TRBD2. The trim removed 4 bases at V and 7 bases at J, leaving 10 bases unmatched. Germline values: CDR1 SGHTA, CDR2 FQGNSA. The CDR3 spans 16 residues. In nucleotides, the CDR3 is TGTGCCAGCAGCTCCGGAGTGACTAGCGGGAGGACTGAGCAGTACTTC. This encodes CASSSGVTSGRTEQYF.

This clonotype was counted between two and nine times. V is TRBV7-2 and J is TRBJ2-1; the D gene is possibly TRBD2 (5 bases). The CDR3 loop spans 14 amino acids. The V gene lost 6 bases and the J gene lost 2 bases, with 11 bases spanning the gap. CDR1 SGHTA and CDR2 FQGNSA come from the germline V gene. CDR3 nucleotide sequence: TGTGCCAGCAGTCAGACCGGGGCCTACAATGAGCAGTTCTTC. Protein sequence: CASSQTGAYNEQFF.

The gene calls are TRBV7-9 and TRBJ2-6; 8 nucleotides match TRBD2. This CDR3 spans 19 amino acids. CDR1 and CDR2 (germline): SEHNR, FQNEAQ (reference sequence). Trimming at V came to 2 bases and at J to 0 bases, leaving 9 bases not matched to a gene. This CDR3 reads CASSLWITSGYSGANVLTF. CDR3 coding DNA: TGTGCCAGCAGCTTATGGATCACTAGCGGTTACTCTGGGGCCAACGTCCTGACTTTC. The full variable domain, in which reference TRBV7-9 and TRBJ2-6 provide the parts outside the CDR3, is DTGVSQNPRHKITKRGQNVTFRCDPISEHNRLYWYRQTLGQGPEFLTYFQNEAQLEKSRLLSDRFSAERPKGSFSTLEIQRTEQGDSAMYLCASSLWITSGYSGANVLTFGAGSRLTVL.

This clonotype was found a few times. The rearrangement joins TRBV24-1 to TRBJ1-1; D is possibly TRBD1 (6 bases). CDR1 and CDR2 from the germline V gene are KGHDR and SFDVKD. Trimming removed 9 bases at V and 0 bases at J, with 16 bases between. CDR3 length: 15 amino acids. CDR3 in amino acids: CATRPGTSMNTEAFF. In DNA, the CDR3 is TGTGCCACCCGTCCCGGGACATCAATGAACACTGAAGCTTTCTTT.

J is TRBJ2-7 and V is TRBV20-1; TRBD2 aligns across 12 bases. V shed 0 bases and J 2 bases; nucleotides not matched to a gene: 5. The germline CDR1 and CDR2 sequences are DFQATT and SNEGSKA (reference sequence). This CDR3 is 16 amino acids long. The DNA for the CDR3 is TGCAGTGCTAGAGAGAGACTAGCGGGAGCCCCCTACGAGCAGTACTTC. It specifies CSARERLAGAPYEQYF.

The rearrangement links TRBV5-1 to TRBJ2-3; maybe TRBD1 (7 bases). V gave up 4 bases and J gave up 6 bases, with 18 bases separating them. CDR1 is SGHRS, CDR2 YFSETQ, per germline. The CDR3 has 15 amino acids. This chain's CDR3 is CASSPRPGGIDTQYF. The CDR3 DNA reads as TGCGCCAGCAGCCCCAGGCCAGGGGGGATTGATACGCAGTATTTT.

V gene TRBV29-1 combines with J gene TRBJ2-7; 10 bases match TRBD2. CDR3 size: 15 residues. Germline CDR1 reads SQVTM; CDR2 reads ANQGSEA. V shed 1 base, J shed 2 bases, and the junction held 5 bases outside the gene matches. CDR3 bases: TGCAGCGTTGAAGGGATCAGCGGGAGGGCCTACGAGCAGTACTTC. This sequence encodes CSVEGISGRAYEQYF.

This clonotype was counted only a few times. The chain couples TRBV20-1 to TRBJ1-4; unclear D gene. This CDR3 is built from 14 residues. Germline-derived CDR1 and CDR2 are DFQATT and SNEGSKA (reference sequence). Trimming shortened V by 0 bases and J by 7 bases, and 12 bases separated the two germline ends. CDR3 nucleotide sequence: TGCAGTGCTAGAGATCGAAGACTGATTGAAAAACTGTTTTTT. Translating gives CSARDRRLIEKLFF.

This clonotype was seen just once. This chain uses TRBV7-3 with TRBJ2-3; unclear D gene. The V gene's germline CDR1 is SGHTA and CDR2 FQGTGA. The CDR3 is 15 residues long. V was cut by 2 bases and J by 0 bases, with 9 bases left in between. For the CDR3, the DNA is TGTGCCAGCAGCTTACGTTACGATAGCACAGATACGCAGTATTTT. It translates to CASSLRYDSTDTQYF.